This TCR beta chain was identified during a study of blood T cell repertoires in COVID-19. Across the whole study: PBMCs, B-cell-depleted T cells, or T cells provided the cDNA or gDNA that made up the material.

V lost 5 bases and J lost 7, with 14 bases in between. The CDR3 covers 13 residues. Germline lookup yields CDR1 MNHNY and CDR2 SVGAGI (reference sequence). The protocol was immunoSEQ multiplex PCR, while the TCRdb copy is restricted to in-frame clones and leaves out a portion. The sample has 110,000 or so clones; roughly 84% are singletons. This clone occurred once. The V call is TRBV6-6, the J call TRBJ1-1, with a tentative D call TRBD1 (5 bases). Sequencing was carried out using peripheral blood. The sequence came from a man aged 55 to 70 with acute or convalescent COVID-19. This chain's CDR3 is CASSTFGGIEAFF. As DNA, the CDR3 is TGTGCCAGCAGTACATTCGGGGGGATTGAAGCTTTCTTT.